These T cell receptor beta chains were read from a single sample in a study of blood T cell repertoires in COVID-19. The table came from immunoSEQ multiplex PCR; TCRdb's copy has only in-frame clones and leaves some out. The sample has more than 150,000 clones, roughly 80% seen once; the top ten hold 9.5% to 15%. The sequenced material came from peripheral blood. These receptors originate from a woman older than 75 with COVID-19, enrolled during active disease. CDR3s include the opening cysteine and the closing phenylalanine or tryptophan. A D gene is named only where the DNA matches it firmly. Only part of the rows carry a size: once, few, many, or a class if the clone is expanded.

NA | NA | TRBJ1-4 | TRBV2 | 16 | CASAGGLGVLNEKLFF | TGTGCCAGCGCTGGAGGGCTAGGGGTCCTTAATGAAAAACTGTTTTTT
TRBD2 | NA | TRBJ2-1 | TRBV13 | 18 | CASSLTSGRARAYNEQFF | TGTGCCAGCAGCTTGACTAGCGGGAGGGCCAGGGCCTACAATGAGCAGTTCTTC
NA | NA | TRBJ1-1 | TRBV7-2 | 14 | CASRSNRVATEAFF | TGTGCCAGCAGATCCAACAGGGTGGCGACTGAAGCTTTCTTT
TRBD1 | NA | TRBJ2-1 | TRBV7-2 | 17 | CASSLAQGAPGYNEQFF | TGTGCCAGCAGCTTAGCGCAGGGGGCCCCAGGCTACAATGAGCAGTTCTTC
TRBD2 | NA | TRBJ2-5 | TRBV24-1 | 15 | CATSDSGGREETQYF | TGTGCCACCAGTGATTCGGGGGGTCGGGAAGAGACCCAGTACTTC
NA | once | TRBJ1-2 | TRBV20-1 | 13 | CSGSQRLNYGYTF | TGCAGTGGTAGTCAGCGATTGAACTATGGCTACACCTTC
TRBD2 | NA | TRBJ2-1 | TRBV5-6 | 15 | CASSLSGRALREQFF | TGTGCCAGCAGCCTTAGCGGGAGGGCTCTCCGGGAGCAGTTCTTC
NA | once | TRBJ2-1 | TRBV27 | 13 | CASSFSSYNEQFF | TGTGCCAGCAGTTTTTCGTCCTACAATGAGCAGTTCTTC
TRBD1 | NA | TRBJ1-1 | TRBV29-1 | 14 | CSAEERTGETEAFF | TGCAGCGCGGAAGAACGTACAGGGGAAACTGAAGCTTTCTTT
TRBD2 | NA | TRBJ2-3 | TRBV3-1/TRBV3-2 | 17 | CASSQVWSGSVGDTQYF | TGTGCCAGCAGCCAAGTGTGGAGCGGGAGCGTCGGAGATACGCAGTATTTT
NA | NA | TRBJ2-7 | TRBV6-5 | 13 | CASSYKPTYEQYF | TGTGCCAGCAGTTACAAGCCGACCTACGAGCAGTACTTC
TRBD2 | once | TRBJ2-5 | TRBV4-2 | 17 | CASSQGLAGGYQETQYF | TGTGCCAGCAGCCAAGGACTAGCGGGGGGGTACCAAGAGACCCAGTACTTC
NA | NA | TRBJ2-2 | TRBV24-1 | 16 | CATSGHGTKNAGELFF | TGTGCCACCAGTGGCCACGGGACAAAGAACGCCGGGGAGCTGTTTTTT
NA | NA | TRBJ2-1 | TRBV11-2 | 15 | CASSGGLSSYNEQFF | TGTGCCAGCAGCGGGGGACTTAGCTCCTACAATGAGCAGTTCTTC
NA | NA | TRBJ1-1 | TRBV4-2 | 17 | CASSQEKLSGMNTEAFF | TGTGCCAGCAGCCAAGAGAAGTTGTCAGGGATGAACACTGAAGCTTTCTTT
NA | NA | TRBJ2-7 | TRBV5-6 | 15 | CASSLSTGPYYEQYF | TGTGCCAGCAGCTTGTCTACAGGACCGTACTACGAGCAGTACTTC
NA | few | TRBJ1-5 | TRBV4-1 | 15 | CASSQDRGPQWAQHF | TGCGCCAGCAGCCAAGACAGGGGCCCTCAATGGGCCCAGCATTTT
NA | NA | TRBJ2-7 | TRBV5-5 | 14 | CASSSLGGTYEQYF | TGTGCCAGCAGCTCCCTCGGCGGGACCTACGAGCAGTACTTC
NA | NA | TRBJ2-2 | TRBV27 | 16 | CASSPHLRGYTGELFF | TGTGCCAGCAGTCCCCACCTGCGGGGCTACACCGGGGAGCTGTTTTTT
TRBD2 | NA | TRBJ2-1 | TRBV6-6 | 13 | CASRSGTTNEQFF | TGTGCCAGCAGATCCGGGACTACCAATGAGCAGTTCTTC
NA | NA | TRBJ2-2 | TRBV18 | 14 | CASSPSLNTGELFF | TGTGCCAGCTCACCCAGTCTCAACACCGGGGAGCTGTTTTTT